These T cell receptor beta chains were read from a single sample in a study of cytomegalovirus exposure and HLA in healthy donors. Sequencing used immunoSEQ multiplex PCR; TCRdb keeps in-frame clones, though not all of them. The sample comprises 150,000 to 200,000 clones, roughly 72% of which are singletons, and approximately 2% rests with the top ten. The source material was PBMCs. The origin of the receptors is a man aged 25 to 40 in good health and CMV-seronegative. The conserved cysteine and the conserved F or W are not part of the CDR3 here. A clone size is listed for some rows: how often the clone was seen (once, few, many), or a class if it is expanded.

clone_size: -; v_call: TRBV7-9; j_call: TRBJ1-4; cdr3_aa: ASSPRQTTTNEKLF
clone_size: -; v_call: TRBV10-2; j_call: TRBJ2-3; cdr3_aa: ASSGTRTDTQY
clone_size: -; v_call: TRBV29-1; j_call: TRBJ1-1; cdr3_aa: SVEGQGGQKTEAF
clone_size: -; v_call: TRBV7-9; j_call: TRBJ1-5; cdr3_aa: ASSRYQGNSNQPQH
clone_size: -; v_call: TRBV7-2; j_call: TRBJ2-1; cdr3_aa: ASSSLTSGIWNEQF
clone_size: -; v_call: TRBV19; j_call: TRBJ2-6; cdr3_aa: ASSSRGPGANVLT
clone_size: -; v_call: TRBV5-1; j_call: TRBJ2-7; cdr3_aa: ASSLTGLDEQY
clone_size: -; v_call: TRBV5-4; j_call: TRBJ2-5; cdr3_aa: ASSLVAGGGETQY
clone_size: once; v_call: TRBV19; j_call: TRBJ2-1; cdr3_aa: ASTYRDRESNEQF
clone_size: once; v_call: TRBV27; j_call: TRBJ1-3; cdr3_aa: ASRTGDGNTIY